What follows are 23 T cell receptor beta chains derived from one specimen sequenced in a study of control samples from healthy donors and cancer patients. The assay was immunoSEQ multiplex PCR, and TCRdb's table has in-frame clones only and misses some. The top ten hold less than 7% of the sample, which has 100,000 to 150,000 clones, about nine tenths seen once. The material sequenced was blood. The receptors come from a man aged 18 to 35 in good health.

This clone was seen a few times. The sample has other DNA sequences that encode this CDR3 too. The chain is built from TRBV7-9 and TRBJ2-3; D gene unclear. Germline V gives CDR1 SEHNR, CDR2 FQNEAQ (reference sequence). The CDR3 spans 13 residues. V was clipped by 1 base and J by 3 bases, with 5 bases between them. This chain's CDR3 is CASSLEPTDTQYF. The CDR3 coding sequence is TGTGCCAGCAGCTTAGAACCAACAGATACGCAGTATTTT.

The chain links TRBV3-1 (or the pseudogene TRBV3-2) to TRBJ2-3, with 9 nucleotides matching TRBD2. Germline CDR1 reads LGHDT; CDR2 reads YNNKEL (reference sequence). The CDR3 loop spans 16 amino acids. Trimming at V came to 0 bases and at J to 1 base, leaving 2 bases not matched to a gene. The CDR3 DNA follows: TGTGCCAGCAGCCAAGATTGGACTAGCGGCACAGATACGCAGTATTTT. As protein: CASSQDWTSGTDTQYF.

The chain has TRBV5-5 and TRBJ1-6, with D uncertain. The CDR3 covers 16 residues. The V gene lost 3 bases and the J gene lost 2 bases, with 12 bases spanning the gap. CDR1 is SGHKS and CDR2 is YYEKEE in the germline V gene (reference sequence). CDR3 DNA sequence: TGTGCCAGCAGCTCCGGATATGTAACCTATAATTCACCCCTCCACTTT. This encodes CASSSGYVTYNSPLHF. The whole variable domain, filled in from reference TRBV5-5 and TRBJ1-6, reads DAGVTQSPTHLIKTRGQQVTLRCSPISGHKSVSWYQQVLGQGPQFIFQYYEKEERGRGNFPDRFSARQFPNYSSELNVNALLLGDSALYLCASSSGYVTYNSPLHFGNGTRLTVT.

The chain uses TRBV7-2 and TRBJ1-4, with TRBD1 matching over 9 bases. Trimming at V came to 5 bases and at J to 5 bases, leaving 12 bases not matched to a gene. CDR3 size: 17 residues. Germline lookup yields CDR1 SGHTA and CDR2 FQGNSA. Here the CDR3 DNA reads TGTGCCAGCAGCCTAACTCCCGCCGGGACAGGGAATGAAAAACTGTTTTTT. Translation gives CASSLTPAGTGNEKLFF.

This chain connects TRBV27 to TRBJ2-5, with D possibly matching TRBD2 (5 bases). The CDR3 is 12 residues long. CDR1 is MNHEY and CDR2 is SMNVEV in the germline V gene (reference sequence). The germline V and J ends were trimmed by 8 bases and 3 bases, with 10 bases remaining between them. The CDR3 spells CASGQREETQYF. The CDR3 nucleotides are TGTGCCAGCGGCCAGAGGGAAGAGACCCAGTACTTC.

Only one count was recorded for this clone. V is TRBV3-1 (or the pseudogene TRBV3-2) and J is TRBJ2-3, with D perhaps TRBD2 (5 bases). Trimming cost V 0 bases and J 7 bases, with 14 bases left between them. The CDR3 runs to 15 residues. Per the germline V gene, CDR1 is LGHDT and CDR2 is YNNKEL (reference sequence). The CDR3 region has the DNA TGTGCCAGCAGCCAAGAATGGGGAGCCGTGAATACGCAGTATTTT. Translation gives CASSQEWGAVNTQYF.

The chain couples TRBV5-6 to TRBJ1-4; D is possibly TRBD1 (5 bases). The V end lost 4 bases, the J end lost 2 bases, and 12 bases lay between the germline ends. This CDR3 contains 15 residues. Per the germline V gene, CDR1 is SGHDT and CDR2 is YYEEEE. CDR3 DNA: TGTGCCAGCAGCGGGGAGGGGCCCACTAATGAAAAACTGTTTTTT. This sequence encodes CASSGEGPTNEKLFF. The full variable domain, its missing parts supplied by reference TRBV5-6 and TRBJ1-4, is DAGVTQSPTHLIKTRGQQVTLRCSPKSGHDTVSWYQQALGQGPQFIFQYYEEEERQRGNFPDRFSGHQFPNYSSELNVNALLLGDSALYLCASSGEGPTNEKLFFGSGTQLSVL.

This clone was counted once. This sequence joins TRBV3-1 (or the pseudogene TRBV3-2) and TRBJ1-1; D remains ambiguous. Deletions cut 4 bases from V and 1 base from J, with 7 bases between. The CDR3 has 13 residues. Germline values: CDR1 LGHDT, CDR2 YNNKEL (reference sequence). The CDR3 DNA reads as TGTGCCAGCAGCCCCATTACGAACACTGAAGCTTTCTTT. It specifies CASSPITNTEAFF.

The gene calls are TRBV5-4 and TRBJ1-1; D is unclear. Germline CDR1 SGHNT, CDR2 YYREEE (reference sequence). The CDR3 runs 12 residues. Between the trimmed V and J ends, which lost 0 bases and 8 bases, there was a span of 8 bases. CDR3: CASSLAIGEAFF. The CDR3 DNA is TGTGCCAGCAGCTTGGCCATCGGGGAAGCTTTCTTT.

The CDR3 loop is CASSLQTGGLNTGELFF. CDR3 sequence (DNA): TGTGCCAGCAGCCTACAGACAGGCGGGTTGAACACCGGGGAGCTGTTTTTT. The rearrangement joins TRBV5-6 to TRBJ2-2, with D perhaps matching TRBD1 (6 bases). Germline V CDR1 and CDR2: SGHDT, YYEEEE. V was cut by 4 bases and J by 1 base, with 17 bases left in between. The CDR3 has 17 amino acids.

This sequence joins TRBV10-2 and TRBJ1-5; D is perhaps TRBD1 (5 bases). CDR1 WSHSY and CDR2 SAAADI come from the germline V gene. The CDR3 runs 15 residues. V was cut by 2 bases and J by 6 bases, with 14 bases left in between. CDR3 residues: CASSEVGLVSQPQHF. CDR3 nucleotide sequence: TGCGCCAGCAGTGAGGTGGGACTAGTCAGTCAGCCCCAGCATTTT.

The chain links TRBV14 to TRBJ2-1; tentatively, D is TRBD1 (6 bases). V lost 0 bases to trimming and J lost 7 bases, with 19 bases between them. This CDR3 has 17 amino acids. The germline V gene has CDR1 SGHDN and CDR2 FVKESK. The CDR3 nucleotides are TGTGCCAGCAGCCAAGAGAGGCGCCTGGGGGCGCAGAATGAGCAGTTCTTC. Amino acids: CASSQERRLGAQNEQFF.

The CDR3, as DNA: TGTGCCAGCAGTTACGGGGTTATCTCTGGAAACACCATATATTTT. This translates into CASSYGVISGNTIYF. J is TRBJ1-3 and V is TRBV6-6; D is ambiguous. Germline V gives CDR1 MNHNY, CDR2 SVGAGI (reference sequence). This CDR3 has 15 amino acids. V dropped 2 bases and J dropped 0 bases, with 8 bases sitting between them.

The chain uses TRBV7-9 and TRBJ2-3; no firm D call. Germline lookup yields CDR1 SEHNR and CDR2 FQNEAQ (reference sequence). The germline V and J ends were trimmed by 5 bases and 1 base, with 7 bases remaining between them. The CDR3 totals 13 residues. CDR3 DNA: TGTGCCAGCAGCCAGAGCGGCACAGATACGCAGTATTTT. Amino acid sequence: CASSQSGTDTQYF.

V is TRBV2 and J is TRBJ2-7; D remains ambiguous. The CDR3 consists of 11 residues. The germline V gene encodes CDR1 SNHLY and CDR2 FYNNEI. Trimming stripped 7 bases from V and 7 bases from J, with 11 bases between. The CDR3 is CASKSGQEQYF. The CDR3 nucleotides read TGTGCCAGCAAGTCCGGCCAGGAGCAGTACTTC.

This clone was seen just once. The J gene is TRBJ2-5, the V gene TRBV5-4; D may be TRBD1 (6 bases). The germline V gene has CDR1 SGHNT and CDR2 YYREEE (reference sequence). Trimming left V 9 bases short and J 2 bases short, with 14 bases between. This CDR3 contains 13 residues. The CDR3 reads CATLMRGQETQYF. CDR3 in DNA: TGTGCCACCCTGATGAGGGGGCAAGAGACCCAGTACTTC.

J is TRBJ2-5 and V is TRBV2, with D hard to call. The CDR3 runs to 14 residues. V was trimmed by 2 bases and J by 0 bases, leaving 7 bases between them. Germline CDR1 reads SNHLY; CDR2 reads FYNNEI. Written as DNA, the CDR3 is TGTGCCAGCAGTGAACCGGAAAACCAAGAGACCCAGTACTTC. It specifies CASSEPENQETQYF.

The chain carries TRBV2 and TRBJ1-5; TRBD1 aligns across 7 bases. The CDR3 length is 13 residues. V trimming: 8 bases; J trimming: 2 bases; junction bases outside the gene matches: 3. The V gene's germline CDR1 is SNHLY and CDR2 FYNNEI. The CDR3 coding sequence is TGTGCCAGCCATGGACAGGGCAATCAGCCCCAGCATTTT. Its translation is CASHGQGNQPQHF.

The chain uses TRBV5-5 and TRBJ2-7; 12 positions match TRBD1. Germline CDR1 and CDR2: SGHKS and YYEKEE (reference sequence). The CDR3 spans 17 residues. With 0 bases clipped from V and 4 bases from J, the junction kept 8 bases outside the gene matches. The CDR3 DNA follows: TGTGCCAGCAGCTTGGGGAGGCCGGGACAGGGGGCATACGAGCAGTACTTC. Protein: CASSLGRPGQGAYEQYF.

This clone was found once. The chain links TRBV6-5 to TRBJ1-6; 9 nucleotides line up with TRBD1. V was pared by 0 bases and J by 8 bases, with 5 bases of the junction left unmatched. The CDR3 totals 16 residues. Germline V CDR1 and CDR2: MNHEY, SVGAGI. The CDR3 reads CASSYSGTGRYSPLHF. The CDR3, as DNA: TGTGCCAGCAGTTACTCCGGGACAGGGAGATATTCACCCCTCCACTTT.

This CDR3 is CAMRTGGFLGLQYF. The CDR3 bases are TGTGCCATGAGGACAGGGGGCTTTTTAGGGCTTCAGTACTTC. This chain joins TRBV19 and TRBJ2-4; the match to TRBD1 covers 11 bases. V lost 10 bases to trimming and J lost 11 bases; unmatched junction nucleotides: 13. Germline CDR1 reads LNHDA; CDR2 reads SQIVND (reference sequence). This CDR3 comprises 14 residues.

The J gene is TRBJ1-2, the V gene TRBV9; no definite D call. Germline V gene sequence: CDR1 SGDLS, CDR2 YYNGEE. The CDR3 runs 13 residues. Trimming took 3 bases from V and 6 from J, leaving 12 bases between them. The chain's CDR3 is CASSGFTSNGYTF. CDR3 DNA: TGTGCCAGCAGCGGATTTACTTCCAATGGCTACACCTTC.

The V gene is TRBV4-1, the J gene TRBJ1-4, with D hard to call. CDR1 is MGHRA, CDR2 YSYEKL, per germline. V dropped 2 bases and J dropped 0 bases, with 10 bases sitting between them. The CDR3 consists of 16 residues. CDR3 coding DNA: TGCGCCAGCAGCCAAAGCCATCTTGCAACTAATGAAAAACTGTTTTTT. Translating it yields CASSQSHLATNEKLFF.